The T cell receptor beta chain under discussion was sequenced for a study of early T cells in non-severe SARS-CoV-2 infection. Whole-study results and caveats: VDJdb matches were skewed toward anti-spike CD8 T cell responses.

This clonotype was counted ten times or more. Its antigen is undetermined. The protocol attached unique molecular identifiers to individual cDNA molecules. TCRdb re-analysed the 5' RACE reads in MiXCR, keeping a single row per CDR3 protein. The top ten hold roughly an eighth of the sample, which has tens of thousands of distinct CDR3 sequences, about 5% seen once. The material sequenced was whole blood. This clonotype was obtained from an adult who was a healthcare worker with PCR-confirmed SARS-CoV-2 infection or an uninfected control (not recorded which).

This CDR3 is CASSSPGYWGNEQYF. In nucleotides, the CDR3 is TGTGCCAGCAGCTCCCCGGGATACTGGGGGAACGAGCAGTACTTC. The rearrangement uses TRBV7-6 and TRBJ2-7; either TRBD1 or TRBD2 may supply D (5 bases each). The V and J ends lost 4 bases and 5 bases respectively, with 18 bases between them. This CDR3 has 15 amino acids. Germline lookup yields CDR1 SGHVS and CDR2 FNYEAQ. Supplemented by reference TRBV7-6 and TRBJ2-7, the full variable domain reads GAGVSQSPRYKVTKRGQDVALRCDPISGHVSLYWYRQALGQGPEFLTYFNYEAQQDKSGLPNDRFSAERPEGSISTLTIQRTEQRDSAMYRCASSSPGYWGNEQYFGPGTRLTVT.